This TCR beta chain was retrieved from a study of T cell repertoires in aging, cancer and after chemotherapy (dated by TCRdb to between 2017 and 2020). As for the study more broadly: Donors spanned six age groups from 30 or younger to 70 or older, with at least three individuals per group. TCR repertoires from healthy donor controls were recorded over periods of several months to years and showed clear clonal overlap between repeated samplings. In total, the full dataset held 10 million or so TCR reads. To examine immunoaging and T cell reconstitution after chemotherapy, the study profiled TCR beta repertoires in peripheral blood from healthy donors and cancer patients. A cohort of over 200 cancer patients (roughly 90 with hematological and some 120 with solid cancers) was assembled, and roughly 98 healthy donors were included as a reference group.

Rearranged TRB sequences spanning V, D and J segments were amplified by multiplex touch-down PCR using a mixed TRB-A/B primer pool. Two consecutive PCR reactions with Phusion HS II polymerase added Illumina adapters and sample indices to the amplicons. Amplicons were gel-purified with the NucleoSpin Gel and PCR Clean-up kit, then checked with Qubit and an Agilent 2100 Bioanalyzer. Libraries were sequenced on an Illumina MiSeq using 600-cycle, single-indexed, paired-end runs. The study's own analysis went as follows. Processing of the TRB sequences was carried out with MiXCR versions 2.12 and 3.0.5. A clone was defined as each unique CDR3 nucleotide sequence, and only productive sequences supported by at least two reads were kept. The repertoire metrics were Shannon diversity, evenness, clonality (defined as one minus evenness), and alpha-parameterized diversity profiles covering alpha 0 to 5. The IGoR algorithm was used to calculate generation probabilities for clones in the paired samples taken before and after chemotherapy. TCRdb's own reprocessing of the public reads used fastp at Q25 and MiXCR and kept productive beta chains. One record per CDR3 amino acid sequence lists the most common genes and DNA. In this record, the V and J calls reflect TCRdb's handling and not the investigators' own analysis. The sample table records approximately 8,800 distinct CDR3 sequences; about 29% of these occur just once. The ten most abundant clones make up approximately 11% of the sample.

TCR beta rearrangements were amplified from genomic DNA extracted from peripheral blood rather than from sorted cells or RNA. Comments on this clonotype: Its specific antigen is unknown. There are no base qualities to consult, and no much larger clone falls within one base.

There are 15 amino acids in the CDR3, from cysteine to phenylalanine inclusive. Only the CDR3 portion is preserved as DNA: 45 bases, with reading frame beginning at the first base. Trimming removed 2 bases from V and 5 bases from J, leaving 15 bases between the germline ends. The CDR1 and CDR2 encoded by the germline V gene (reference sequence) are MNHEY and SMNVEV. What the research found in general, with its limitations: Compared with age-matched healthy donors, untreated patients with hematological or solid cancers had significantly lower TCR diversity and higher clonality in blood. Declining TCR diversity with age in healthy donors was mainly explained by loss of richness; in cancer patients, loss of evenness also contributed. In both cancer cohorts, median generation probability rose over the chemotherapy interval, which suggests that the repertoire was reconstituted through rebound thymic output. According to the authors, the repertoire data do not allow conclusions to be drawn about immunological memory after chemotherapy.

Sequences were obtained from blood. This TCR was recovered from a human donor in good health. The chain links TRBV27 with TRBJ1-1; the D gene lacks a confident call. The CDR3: CASSLMARTGTEAFF. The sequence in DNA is TGTGCCAGCAGTTTAATGGCCCGGACGGGGACTGAAGCTTTCTTT.